This TCR beta chain was identified during a study of T-cell memory formation after mild COVID-19. Overall study: There were largely donor-specific TCR clusters. Broader study findings: What remained unconfirmed was the SARS-CoV-2 specificity of second-wave clones peaking on day 37. Some clones that responded were present in memory (sampled pre-infection), which suggests cross-reactive memory joined.

This clonotype has only a few counts. What it binds is not known. Each CDR3 protein gets one entry after TCRdb re-called the 5' RACE reads with MiXCR. The sample contains under 350,000 distinct CDR3 sequences, under 20% of which appear only once. Specimen: PBMCs or a T cell subset sorted from them (not recorded which). The sequence was obtained from a man between 18 and 35 years old who had mild COVID-19 (a few samples of this study predate the infection). Cell type and time point are not known.

The CDR3 spells CASRSGVSSNQPQHF. CDR3 nucleotide sequence: TGTGCCAGCAGGTCAGGGGTTTCGAGCAATCAGCCCCAGCATTTT. The chain couples TRBV12-3 or TRBV12-4 to TRBJ1-5; possible D gene TRBD1, 6 bases. This CDR3 contains 15 residues. V dropped 6 bases and J dropped 1 base, with 13 bases sitting between them.